This T cell receptor (beta chain) was sequenced for a study of blood T cell repertoires in COVID-19. The overall study: Sites across the United States, Italy and Spain contributed samples from acute and convalescent COVID-19. T cells, B-cell-depleted T cells, or PBMCs supplied cDNA or gDNA.

Per the original methods: Amplifying reference gene primers gave estimates of nucleated cell counts. Assay: immunoSEQ multiplex PCR; the TCRdb copy retains only in-frame clones and omits some. The DNA gave D and trimming, while V, J and clone size come from that table. The sample records 140,000 to 150,000 clones, approximately 85% being singletons. Trimming stripped 4 bases from V and 7 bases from J, with 8 bases between. Germline lookup yields CDR1 SNHLY and CDR2 FYNNEI. The CDR3 length is 13 residues. One Seattle source followed patients from active infection through their disease course. This chain joins TRBV2 and TRBJ1-6; D call uncertain. Sequencing was carried out using peripheral blood. This receptor was identified in an older woman with COVID-19, enrolled during active disease. The CDR3 coding sequence is TGTGCCAGCAGTGGGGAGACGAATTCACCCCTCCACTTT. It specifies CASSGETNSPLHF.